Sequencing of this T cell receptor beta chain was carried out in a study of control samples from healthy donors and cancer patients. This CDR3 has 15 residues. V lost 2 bases and J 5 bases, leaving 10 bases between the germline ends. The germline V gene has CDR1 SGHVS and CDR2 FQNEAQ. Assay: immunoSEQ multiplex PCR; the TCRdb copy retains only in-frame clones and omits some. The sample shows 85,000 to 110,000 clones, about 89% of them seen only once. The V call is TRBV7-8, the J call TRBJ1-6; D remains unclear. Sequenced: PBMCs. The origin of this receptor is a man in his 60s with lung cancer. Here the CDR3 reads CASSLNAGDNSPLHF. CDR3 nucleotide sequence: TGTGCCAGCAGCTTAAACGCTGGGGATAATTCACCCCTCCACTTT.